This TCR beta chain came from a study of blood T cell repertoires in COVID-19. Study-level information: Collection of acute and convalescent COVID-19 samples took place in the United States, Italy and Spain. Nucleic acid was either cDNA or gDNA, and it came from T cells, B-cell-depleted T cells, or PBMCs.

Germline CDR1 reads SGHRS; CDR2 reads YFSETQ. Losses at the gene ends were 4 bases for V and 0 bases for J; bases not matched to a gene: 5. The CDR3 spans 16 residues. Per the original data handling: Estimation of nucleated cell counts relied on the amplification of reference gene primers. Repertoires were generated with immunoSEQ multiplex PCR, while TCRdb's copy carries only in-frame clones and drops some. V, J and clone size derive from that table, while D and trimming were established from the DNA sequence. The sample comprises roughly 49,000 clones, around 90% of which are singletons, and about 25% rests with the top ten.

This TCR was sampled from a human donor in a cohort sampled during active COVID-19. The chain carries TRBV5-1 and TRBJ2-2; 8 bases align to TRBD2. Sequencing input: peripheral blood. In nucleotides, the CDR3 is TGCGCCAGCAGCCCGGGAGGGACCGCGAACACCGGGGAGCTGTTTTTT. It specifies CASSPGGTANTGELFF.